The sample holds a few counts of the clone carrying this TCR beta chain. The CDR3 sequence is 16 residues long. The V gene's germline CDR1 is LNHDA and CDR2 SQIVND (reference sequence). Deletions cut 3 bases from V and 0 bases from J, with 14 bases between. Primed by a sample-barcoded 5' primer and a J-beta primer mix, a second PCR proceeded for about 7 to 12 cycles. TCRdb used MiXCR to reprocess the 5' RACE reads, holding one entry per CDR3 protein. The sample holds around 800,000 distinct CDR3 sequences, more than 25% seen once. The data are from a study of blood T cells in healthy people across ages. The same sample was also used in a study of T cells of mothers and their children.

This chain uses TRBV19 with TRBJ1-2; D may be TRBD1 (5 bases). The sequencing sample was made of blood. This clonotype was sampled from a boy between 5 and 17 years old in good health. The CDR3, as DNA: TGTGCCAGTAGTATCAATCGACAGCCAGCTAACTATGGCTACACCTTC. This gives the protein CASSINRQPANYGYTF.